The 24 T cell receptor beta chains below come from one sample, sequenced in a study of blood T cell repertoires in COVID-19 (dated by TCRdb to 2019 to 2021). Receptor amplification or capture employed the immunoSEQ multiplex PCR assay. TCRdb provides this immuneACCESS table in a form limited to in-frame rearrangements. Some clones are lacking; in checked studies, under half of them reflect an unresolved V gene, and why the rest are absent is not known. Present in this sample are some 700,000 clones, approximately 90% of which were seen just once. The top ten clonotypes cover approximately 0.3% of the sample. The material sequenced was peripheral blood. Receptor source: a woman aged 18-29 years with acute or convalescent COVID-19.

In nucleotides, the CDR3 is TGCGCCAGCAGCCAAGAAGTACTCTCCTACAATGAGCAGTTCTTC. This gives the protein CASSQEVLSYNEQFF. The chain employs TRBV4-1 and TRBJ2-1; no clear D gene. The CDR3 length is 15 residues. V was shortened by 0 bases and J by 0 bases, with 6 bases between the two germline ends. Germline V gene sequence: CDR1 MGHRA, CDR2 YSYEKL.

This rearrangement joins TRBV24-1 to TRBJ1-2, with 8 positions matching TRBD1. Looked up from germline, CDR1 is KGHDR and CDR2 is SFDVKD. V lost 4 bases and J lost 3; bases outside the gene matches: 6. The CDR3 loop spans 15 amino acids. DNA for the CDR3: TGTGCCACCAGTGACCCTGAGACAGGGGACTATGGCTACACCTTC. Amino acid sequence: CATSDPETGDYGYTF.

This chain connects TRBV7-2 to TRBJ2-7; D gene ambiguous. The length of the CDR3 is 13 residues. V dropped 5 bases and J dropped 2 bases, with 10 bases sitting between them. Germline lookup yields CDR1 SGHTA and CDR2 FQGNSA. Here the CDR3 reads CASSIATTYEQYF. The CDR3 nucleotides are TGTGCCAGCAGCATTGCTACCACCTACGAGCAGTACTTC.

The chain employs TRBV30 and TRBJ1-2; 8 bases match TRBD1. The ends lost 3 bases at V and 4 bases at J; junction bases unmatched: 10. Germline V gives CDR1 GTSNPN, CDR2 SVGIG (reference sequence). The CDR3 totals 15 residues. CDR3 region: CAWRISETGVYGYTF. The CDR3 bases are TGTGCCTGGAGGATTTCAGAGACAGGGGTCTATGGCTACACCTTC.

This clone was picked up one time. The chain joins TRBV6-5 to TRBJ1-3, with 10 bases matching TRBD1. V shed 5 bases and J 9 bases; nucleotides not matched to a gene: 7. The CDR3 spans 14 residues. In germline, CDR1 is MNHEY, CDR2 SVGAGI. The CDR3 bases are TGTGCCAGCAGTCTTGGACAGGGGGGCGTCACCATATATTTT. It is translated as CASSLGQGGVTIYF.

The chain carries TRBV7-2 and TRBJ1-2, with D uncertain. V lost 1 base to trimming and J lost 4 bases, with 10 bases between them. The CDR3 covers 14 residues. Germline lookup yields CDR1 SGHTA and CDR2 FQGNSA. The CDR3, as DNA: TGTGCCAGCAGCTTAGTACAACGCCTCTATGGCTACACCTTC. As protein: CASSLVQRLYGYTF.

This chain uses TRBV4-1 with TRBJ2-7; D unclear. Trimming took 0 bases from V and 3 from J, leaving 3 bases between them. Germline CDR1 is MGHRA and CDR2 is YSYEKL. There are 12 residues in the CDR3. The CDR3 DNA reads as TGCGCCAGCAGCCAAGACGGCTACGAGCAGTACTTC. Translating gives CASSQDGYEQYF.

The chain joins TRBV2 to TRBJ1-5; 11 nucleotides line up with TRBD1. Losses at the gene ends were 5 bases for V and 1 base for J; bases not matched to a gene: 1. This CDR3 comprises 15 residues. The germline CDR1 and CDR2 sequences are SNHLY and FYNNEI. This chain's CDR3 is CASSRDRGSNQPQHF. The CDR3 region has the DNA TGTGCCAGCAGTCGGGACAGGGGGAGCAATCAGCCCCAGCATTTT.

This rearrangement joins TRBV18 to TRBJ1-2; tentatively, D is TRBD1 (5 bases). Per the germline V gene, CDR1 is KGHSH and CDR2 is LQKENI. Trimming pared 1 base from V and 8 bases from J, leaving 11 bases between. The CDR3 runs 13 residues. CDR3 DNA sequence: TGTGCCAGCTCACCACTGACAGTCGGGGGCTACACCTTC. This sequence encodes CASSPLTVGGYTF.

V gene TRBV2 combines with J gene TRBJ2-1; 9 positions match TRBD2. J was trimmed by 4 bases and V by 10 bases; bases with no gene match: 11. There are 15 residues in the CDR3. Germline V CDR1 and CDR2: SNHLY, FYNNEI. CDR3 nucleotides: TGTGCCATCCGCGGGCGGGGGGGCGTTTACAATGAGCAGTTCTTC. Protein: CAIRGRGGVYNEQFF.

The genes are TRBV6-6 and TRBJ1-1, with TRBD1 identical over 7 bases. V lost 2 bases to trimming and J lost 4 bases; unmatched junction nucleotides: 1. The CDR3 is 13 amino acids. CDR1 and CDR2 from the germline V gene are MNHNY and SVGAGI (reference sequence). The CDR3 DNA is TGTGCCAGCAGTTACGGGGACAGCACTGAAGCTTTCTTT. It encodes CASSYGDSTEAFF.

This chain uses TRBV6-1 with TRBJ2-2, with D uncertain. Germline CDR1 and CDR2: MNHNS and SASEGT. The CDR3 is made up of 15 amino acids. Trimming left V 2 bases short and J 4 bases short, with 11 bases between. CDR3 DNA sequence: TGTGCCAGCAGTGAACCTGGTCGAGTCACCGGGGAGCTGTTTTTT. Translation gives CASSEPGRVTGELFF.

CDR3 residues: CASSQGRSYNEQFF. As DNA, the CDR3 is TGTGCCAGCAGCCAGGGTAGGTCCTACAATGAGCAGTTCTTC. The rearrangement links TRBV11-3 to TRBJ2-1, with a possible D match to TRBD1 (5 bases). The CDR3 consists of 14 residues. Trimming shortened V by 5 bases and J by 1 base, and 9 bases separated the two germline ends. The germline gives CDR1 SGHNT, CDR2 YENEEA.

V and J are TRBV10-3 and TRBJ2-7; the D gene is possibly TRBD1 (5 bases). Deletions cut 6 bases from V and 5 bases from J, with 14 bases between. The germline CDR1 and CDR2 sequences are ENHRY and SYGVKD. The CDR3 has 13 amino acids. The CDR3 spells CAIRGTGTDEQYF. DNA for the CDR3: TGTGCCATCAGGGGTACAGGAACCGACGAGCAGTACTTC.

The chain links TRBV13 to TRBJ1-2, with 8 bases matching TRBD1. Germline V lookup: CDR1 PRHDT, CDR2 FYEKMQ (reference sequence). V dropped 5 bases and J dropped 3; count of bases not matched to a gene: 8. The CDR3 sequence is 15 residues long. The CDR3: CASSIGQGRYYGYTF. Here the CDR3 DNA reads TGTGCCAGCAGCATCGGACAGGGCCGCTACTATGGCTACACCTTC.

With regard to this clone: The junction shows a germline mismatch at one end, possibly a read error. The same CDR3 can be traced to other DNA sequences in this sample. The rearrangement joins TRBV14 to TRBJ2-2; 8 nucleotides align to TRBD2. The germline V gene encodes CDR1 SGHDN and CDR2 FVKESK. This CDR3 has 16 amino acids. In DNA, the CDR3 is TGTGCTAGCAGCCAGCGGGGGAGGGGTAACACCGGGGAGCTGTTTTTT. Its translation: CASSQRGRGNTGELFF.

The chain employs TRBV5-1 and TRBJ1-2; TRBD1 matches at 7 bases. The V gene end was trimmed by 4 bases and the J gene end by 3 bases; junction bases not matched to a gene: 15. The CDR3 consists of 17 residues. Germline lookup yields CDR1 SGHRS and CDR2 YFSETQ. The DNA of the CDR3 is TGCGCCAGCAGCCCAACCCCCGTGGGCAGGGGGTACTATGGCTACACCTTC. Its translation is CASSPTPVGRGYYGYTF.

The chain couples TRBV15 to TRBJ1-3, with TRBD1 identical over 7 bases. The CDR3 length is 14 residues. The germline CDR1 and CDR2 sequences are LNHNV and YYDKDF (reference sequence). The V segment lost 3 bases and the J segment 1 base; nucleotides outside the gene matches: 0. CDR3 loop: CATSRTGSGNTIYF. The CDR3 nucleotides are TGTGCCACCAGCAGGACAGGGTCTGGAAACACCATATATTTT.

The chain is built from TRBV5-5 and TRBJ1-3; D is undetermined. V shed 3 bases and J shed 0 bases, with 7 bases lying between them. The CDR3 sequence is 14 residues long. Per germline, CDR1 SGHKS and CDR2 YYEKEE (reference sequence). The CDR3: CASSYGVSGNTIYF. In DNA form, the CDR3 reads TGTGCCAGCAGCTACGGAGTCTCTGGAAACACCATATATTTT.

The gene calls are TRBV6-5 and TRBJ1-1; 7 nucleotides align to TRBD1. With V trimmed by 10 bases and J by 1 base, 12 bases remained unmatched. The germline V gene encodes CDR1 MNHEY and CDR2 SVGAGI. The CDR3 is made up of 15 amino acids. This chain's CDR3 is CAILRGTVENTEAFF. The CDR3 region has the DNA TGTGCCATACTCCGTGGGACAGTTGAGAACACTGAAGCTTTCTTT.

The rearrangement joins TRBV6-5 to TRBJ1-2; tentative D call: TRBD1 (6 bases). CDR3 size: 15 residues. Trimming took off 0 bases at V and 8 bases at J, with 16 bases between the two ends. Per the germline V gene, CDR1 is MNHEY and CDR2 is SVGAGI. The CDR3 sequence: CASSYSRGMGSGYTF. The CDR3 DNA is TGTGCCAGCAGTTACTCGAGGGGGATGGGGAGCGGCTACACCTTC.

The V and J genes are TRBV7-9 and TRBJ2-7; 8 nucleotides agree with TRBD1. V gave up 1 base and J gave up 6 bases; unmatched junction bases: 8. This CDR3 region has 15 residues. In germline, CDR1 is SEHNR, CDR2 FQNEAQ (reference sequence). CDR3 DNA: TGTGCCAGCAGCTTAGATGGGACAGGAACGGGCGAGCAGTACTTC. It translates to CASSLDGTGTGEQYF. The complete variable domain, with remaining parts taken from reference TRBV7-9 and TRBJ2-7, reads DTGVSQNPRHKITKRGQNVTFRCDPISEHNRLYWYRQTLGQGPEFLTYFQNEAQLEKSRLLSDRFSAERPKGSFSTLEIQRTEQGDSAMYLCASSLDGTGTGEQYFGPGTRLTVT.

V and J are TRBV2 and TRBJ1-1; TRBD1 might be the D (5 bases). The CDR3 is 15 residues long. Per the germline V gene, CDR1 is SNHLY and CDR2 is FYNNEI. V was clipped by 6 bases and J by 2 bases, with 16 bases between them. The CDR3 loop is CASRPQPRDNTEAFF. As DNA, the CDR3 is TGTGCCAGCAGACCTCAGCCCAGGGATAACACTGAAGCTTTCTTT.

The chain has TRBV6-4 and TRBJ1-6; D is unclear. Trimming removed 0 bases at V and 5 bases at J, with 5 bases between. The CDR3 totals 14 residues. From germline, CDR1 is MRHNA and CDR2 SNTAGT. The CDR3 here is CASSDSIDNSPLHF. CDR3 in DNA: TGTGCCAGCAGTGACTCGATAGATAATTCACCCCTCCACTTT.